This T cell receptor beta chain stems from a study of T cell responses to AZD1222 COVID-19 vaccine. About this clone itself: Its matching antigen is unknown.

Overall study findings and caveats: Two AZD1222 administrations were followed by greater Spike-specific TCR breadth and depth. Across the whole spike, CD4 TCRs peaked at regions 160-218 and 743-854.

Profiled with immunoSEQ multiplex PCR; TCRdb holds only in-frame clones, not every one. The sample shows roughly 110,000 clones, 91% of them seen only once. Trimming left V 5 bases short and J 1 base short, with 8 bases between. The CDR3 contains 13 residues. Germline V lookup: CDR1 KGHSH, CDR2 LQKENI. The chain combines TRBV18 with TRBJ1-1; TRBD1 might be the D (5 bases). This TCR came from an adult in good health. The source material was peripheral blood, sampled on day 0 of AZD1222 vaccination. The CDR3 loop reads CASSFQGNTEAFF. The CDR3 DNA is TGTGCCAGCTCATTCCAGGGGAACACTGAAGCTTTCTTT.